This TCR beta chain was identified during a study of CD8 T cells in ankylosing spondylitis. V was clipped by 1 base and J by 4 bases, with 8 bases between them. The CDR3 covers 15 residues. This clonotype was picked up many times. Its antigen is undetermined. A quantitative 5'-RACE method, one with molecular barcodes, was used to make TCR beta libraries. TCRdb re-called the 5' RACE reads through MiXCR, storing one row per CDR3 protein. Of 150,000 or so distinct CDR3 sequences in the sample, roughly 18% were seen once. Study outcomes and limitations: Reportedly, disease-linked clones are significantly enriched in ankylosing spondylitis patients' matched synovial fluid. Blood of patients with ankylosing spondylitis appeared to be characterized by a TCR beta motif of eight highly homologous variants.

The sequenced sample consisted of blood, either unsorted or a sorted T cell fraction (not recorded which). The chain recombines TRBV12-3 or TRBV12-4 with TRBJ1-6; no clear D gene. This TCR was sampled from a male donor with ankylosing spondylitis or in good health (not recorded which). Here the CDR3 reads CASSLVLQYNSPLHF. Here the CDR3 DNA reads TGTGCCAGCAGTTTAGTCCTGCAGTATAATTCACCCCTCCACTTT.